The TCR beta chain described here comes from a study of early T cells in non-severe SARS-CoV-2 infection. Study at large: Unpaired chains resulted from sequencing bulk RNA of unsorted whole blood.

TCRdb recomputed calls from the 5' RACE reads with MiXCR, one row per CDR3 protein. The sample records tens of thousands of distinct CDR3 sequences, about 14% being singletons. Deletions cut 6 bases from V and 15 bases from J, with 18 bases between. The V gene's germline CDR1 is LNHDA and CDR2 SQIVND (reference sequence). The CDR3 is made up of 12 amino acids. The chain couples TRBV19 to TRBJ2-1; D unclear. Sequencing used whole blood. This receptor was identified in an adult who was a healthcare worker with PCR-confirmed SARS-CoV-2 infection or an uninfected control (not recorded which). This chain's CDR3 is CASSSSSRERFF. The CDR3, as DNA: TGTGCCAGTAGCTCCTCATCTAGAGAAAGGTTCTTC.